The T cell receptor (beta chain) under discussion was sequenced for a study of T cell responses to AZD1222 COVID-19 vaccine (dated by TCRdb to about 2021). For the study in its entirety: AZD1222 recipients with second doses at about 4 weeks or about 12 weeks were pooled, because spike-specific TCR depth and breadth did not differ between schedules. TCR sequencing covered roughly 230 trial participants: 200 to 210 given two doses of AZD1222 and about 26 given two doses of MenACWY control vaccine. Enrollment into the trials was organized by age into subgroups of 18-55, 56-69 and 70-plus years, and those subgroups contained roughly 150, 30 and 60 TCR-sequenced participants, respectively.

The CDR3, cysteine through phenylalanine, is 14 amino acids long. Only the CDR3 region is kept as DNA, spanning 42 bases read in frame from base 1. CDR1 SGHRS and CDR2 YFSETQ were looked up in the germline V gene. The junction carries 10 bases between V and J, which are trimmed by 0 bases and 5 bases respectively. About this clone itself: Its antigen is unknown. There are no base qualities to consult, and no much larger clone falls within one base.

The time point label on this specimen signifies: baseline before first vaccination. The vaccinee samples were drawn from two UK trials, COV001 and COV002, one of which was a single-blind randomized controlled phase 2/3 trial testing AZD1222 (ChAdOx1 nCoV-19) in healthy adults. For TCRbeta chain sequencing, PBMC samples from trial participants were taken at day 0 and at day 28 after the second dose. The CDR3 regions of human TCRbeta chains were analyzed by immunosequencing. Per the source publication's procedure: Repertoire TCRs were checked for matches against a reference library of SARS-CoV-2-specific TCRs that had been generated using the MIRA antigen-specificity platform. Breadth was defined as the fraction of unique TCRs that were SARS-CoV-2-associated, and depth was defined as the fraction of total T cells that were SARS-CoV-2-associated. Each spike-specific TCR was assigned to its reactive spike region and to a CD4 or CD8 class using the MIRA data. Log10-transformed breadth and depth values were compared by one-way ANOVA with Sidak's multiple comparisons tests. TCRdb stores this immuneACCESS table with in-frame sequences only. Part of the clones is absent; in the studies checked, under half of the shortfall reflects unresolved V genes, and no reason is known for the rest. That table gives V, J and clone size, and the DNA gave D and trimming. This sample holds about 100,000 clones; around 90% were observed only once. The ten largest clonotypes hold about 1.8% of the sample.

What the study reported, not specific to this receptor: In the small 56-69-year group, the increase in depth fell short of significance, most likely because of low power. Reportedly, almost half of the unique spike-specific TCRs recognized epitopes lying outside the regions that are mutated in the B.1.351 and B.1.1.7 variants. Participants were mostly white British and included more females than males, and it was suggested by the authors that clonal diversity may have been underestimated. Because no day 14 peak-response samples were available, repertoires were characterized only after the peak T cell response. A significant rise in spike-specific TCR breadth and depth was observed after two AZD1222 doses relative to day 0 and relative to MenACWY recipients. Vaccine-associated CD4 TCRs spanned the whole spike protein, with dominant responses in regions 160-218 and 743-854. Conclusions about previously exposed vaccinees are limited, since just 5 to 7 AZD1222 recipients were seropositive for SARS-CoV-2 at baseline.

The TCR was taken from an adult in good health. The sequences come from peripheral blood, collected on day 0 of AZD1222 vaccination. The rearranged segments are TRBV5-1 and TRBJ2-3; TRBD1 is possibly the D segment (5 matching bases). The CDR3: CASSLGDSLDTQYF. The DNA reads as follows: TGCGCCAGCAGCTTGGGTGACAGCCTAGATACGCAGTATTTT.